One and the same sample provided the 27 T cell receptor beta chains below, sequenced in a study of memory CD4+ T cells and cytomegalovirus serostatus. Profiling relied on immunoSEQ multiplex PCR, and the TCRdb table lists in-frame clones only, not all of them. Of some 95,000 clones detected, 80% appear once; the ten largest clones hold 3.6%. The sort gate was single viable CD3+CD4+CD8-CD45RO+ cells for memory CD4+ T cells. Specimen: memory CD4+ T cells from blood. These receptors were collected from an adult in good health and CMV-seropositive.

V is TRBV18 and J is TRBJ1-2, with 7 bases aligning to TRBD1. The germline CDR1 and CDR2 sequences are KGHSH and LQKENI. The CDR3 has 14 residues. V dropped 3 bases and J dropped 3; count of bases not matched to a gene: 4. CDR3 amino acids: CASSPRTGDYGYTF. The DNA for the CDR3 is TGTGCCAGCTCACCGCGTACAGGGGACTATGGCTACACCTTC. Together with reference TRBV18 and TRBJ1-2, the CDR3 gives the full variable domain: NAGVMQNPRHLVRRRGQEARLRCSPMKGHSHVYWYRQLPEEGLKFMVYLQKENIIDESGMPKERFSAEFPKEGPSILRIQQVVRGDSAAYFCASSPRTGDYGYTFGSGTRLTVV.

The gene calls are TRBV6-5 and TRBJ2-1, with 7 nucleotides matching TRBD2. Trimming removed 5 bases from V and 0 bases from J; junction bases left unmatched: 4. The CDR3 is 15 amino acids. Germline values: CDR1 MNHEY, CDR2 SVGAGI. The CDR3 sequence: CASSGSGYSYNEQFF. The CDR3 DNA sequence: TGTGCCAGCAGTGGTAGCGGGTACTCCTACAATGAGCAGTTCTTC.

V usage is TRBV7-3 and J usage is TRBJ1-1, with D unresolved. The CDR3 length is 13 residues. Looked up from germline, CDR1 is SGHTA and CDR2 is FQGTGA. Trimming cost V 2 bases and J 5 bases, with 9 bases left between them. This chain's CDR3 is CASSLEAVTEAFF. In DNA form, the CDR3 reads TGTGCCAGCAGCTTAGAGGCAGTAACTGAAGCTTTCTTT. Based on the CDR3 plus reference TRBV7-3 and TRBJ1-1, the full variable domain is GAGVSQTPSNKVTEKGKYVELRCDPISGHTALYWYRQSLGQGPEFLIYFQGTGAADDSGLPNDRFFAVRPEGSVSTLKIQRTERGDSAVYLCASSLEAVTEAFFGQGTRLTVV.

This chain connects TRBV7-2 to TRBJ2-7, with D perhaps TRBD1 (5 bases). V was shortened by 1 base and J by 2 bases, with 9 bases between the two germline ends. CDR1 is SGHTA and CDR2 is FQGNSA in the germline V gene. The CDR3 extends over 14 amino acids. CDR3 coding DNA: TGTGCCAGCAGCTTAGGCAGGGTCCCCTACGAGCAGTACTTC. Protein product: CASSLGRVPYEQYF.

The chain joins TRBV29-1 to TRBJ2-1; TRBD2 matches at 9 bases. Looked up from germline, CDR1 is SQVTM and CDR2 is ANQGSEA. The CDR3 runs to 13 residues. V dropped 3 bases and J dropped 7; count of bases not matched to a gene: 4. Written as DNA, the CDR3 is TGCAGCGTTGAGGGTAGCGGGAGAAATGAGCAGTTCTTC. Translation gives CSVEGSGRNEQFF.

The genes are TRBV6-1 and TRBJ1-4; D remains ambiguous. V was cut by 3 bases and J by 7 bases, with 12 bases left in between. Germline values: CDR1 MNHNS, CDR2 SASEGT. This CDR3 spans 14 amino acids. The CDR3 sequence: CASSEVPGGEKLFF. The CDR3 DNA follows: TGTGCCAGCAGTGAGGTCCCGGGCGGTGAAAAACTGTTTTTT.

The J gene is TRBJ2-6, the V gene TRBV11-2; 10 nucleotides line up with TRBD1. The ends lost 3 bases at V and 3 bases at J; junction bases unmatched: 8. This CDR3 contains 18 residues. Germline V gives CDR1 SGHAT, CDR2 FQNNGV. CDR3 DNA sequence: TGTGCCAGCAGCTTCAATCCGGGACAGGGGTTTGGGGCCAACGTCCTGACTTTC. Its protein is CASSFNPGQGFGANVLTF.

The chain couples TRBV28 to TRBJ2-5; D call uncertain. The J call may be mistaken, given a closer DNA end match to TRBJ2-7. Germline CDR1 and CDR2: MDHEN and SYDVKM. CDR3 size: 12 residues. The CDR3 reads CASSPGLYEQYF. CDR3 sequence (DNA): TGTGCCAGCAGTCCCGGCCTCTACGAGCAGTACTTC.

The genes are TRBV7-9 and TRBJ2-3; D unclear. Between the trimmed V and J ends, which lost 6 bases and 5 bases, there was a span of 15 bases. This CDR3 has 14 amino acids. In germline, CDR1 is SEHNR, CDR2 FQNEAQ (reference sequence). In DNA form, the CDR3 reads TGTGCCAGCAGTTCCTTGGTGGGAAGAGATACGCAGTATTTT. It yields the protein CASSSLVGRDTQYF.

This clone was recorded once. The chain uses TRBV7-9 and TRBJ1-6; 7 bases fit TRBD1. The CDR3 has 14 residues. The ends lost 5 bases at V and 7 bases at J; junction bases unmatched: 5. Germline V CDR1 and CDR2: SEHNR, FQNEAQ (reference sequence). CDR3 amino acids: CASSRGTVNSPLHF. DNA of the CDR3: TGTGCCAGCAGCCGTGGGACAGTGAATTCACCCCTCCACTTT.

The rearrangement joins TRBV29-1 to TRBJ1-5; D is unclear. Germline V gene data show CDR1 as SQVTM and CDR2 as ANQGSEA. V gave up 7 bases and J gave up 4 bases, with 11 bases separating them. The CDR3 loop spans 12 amino acids. The CDR3 region has the DNA TGCAGCGCCAAGGACCCAAATCAGCCCCAGCATTTT. Its protein product is CSAKDPNQPQHF.

J is TRBJ1-5 and V is TRBV5-1; 10 bases fit TRBD1. Germline V CDR1 and CDR2: SGHRS, YFSETQ. Trimming cost V 1 base and J 8 bases; bases outside gene matches: 3. This CDR3 is built from 14 residues. The CDR3 loop is CASSLMGTGEPQHF. The CDR3, as DNA: TGCGCCAGCAGCTTGATGGGGACAGGGGAGCCCCAGCATTTT.

The V gene is TRBV6-1, the J gene TRBJ1-1, with 8 bases that match TRBD1. Trimming at V came to 8 bases and at J to 7 bases, leaving 0 bases not matched to a gene. The CDR3 is 10 amino acids. The germline V gene has CDR1 MNHNS and CDR2 SASEGT. Written as DNA, the CDR3 is TGTGCCAGCGGGACAGGTGAAGCTTTCTTT. It translates to CASGTGEAFF.

This chain uses TRBV14 with TRBJ2-3, with 8 bases lining up with TRBD1. There are 14 residues in the CDR3. V dropped 3 bases and J dropped 5; count of bases not matched to a gene: 4. CDR1 is SGHDN, CDR2 FVKESK, per germline. CDR3: CASSQNTGGDTQYF. CDR3 nucleotides: TGTGCCAGCAGCCAGAATACAGGGGGAGATACGCAGTATTTT.

This sequence joins TRBV5-1 and TRBJ1-2; 7 bases match TRBD1. Germline V gene data show CDR1 as SGHRS and CDR2 as YFSETQ. CDR3 length: 13 residues. J gave up 4 bases and V 2 bases, and 2 bases lay outside the gene matches. CDR3: CASSFTGVYGYTF. The CDR3 DNA reads as TGCGCCAGCAGCTTCACAGGGGTCTATGGCTACACCTTC.

CDR3 DNA sequence: TGTGCCAGTAGTATGACTAGCTCCTACAATGAGCAGTTCTTC. Amino acid sequence: CASSMTSSYNEQFF. The chain has TRBV19 and TRBJ2-1; tentatively, D is TRBD2 (6 bases). Germline assignment: CDR1 LNHDA and CDR2 SQIVND (reference sequence). The CDR3 consists of 14 residues. The V end was cut by 3 bases, the J end by 0 bases, with 6 bases between. Complete variable domain (other parts from reference TRBV19 and TRBJ2-1): DGGITQSPKYLFRKEGQNVTLSCEQNLNHDAMYWYRQDPGQGLRLIYYSQIVNDFQKGDIAEGYSVSREKKESFPLTVTSAQKNPTAFYLCASSMTSSYNEQFFGPGTRLTVL.

The chain recombines TRBV7-9 with TRBJ2-7, with D unclear. V was pared by 1 base and J by 7 bases, with 17 bases between. CDR3 length equals 15 residues. Per germline, CDR1 SEHNR and CDR2 FQNEAQ (reference sequence). The chain's CDR3 is CASSLESRSRKEQYF. CDR3 DNA: TGTGCCAGCAGCTTAGAATCGCGGTCACGGAAGGAGCAGTACTTC.

V gene TRBV5-1 combines with J gene TRBJ2-1, with 12 bases matching TRBD2. The CDR3 runs to 17 residues. CDR1 is SGHRS, CDR2 YFSETQ, per germline. V trimming: 2 bases; J trimming: 4 bases; junction bases outside the gene matches: 7. This chain's CDR3 is CASSFSSGRGTYNEQFF. The CDR3 nucleotides read TGCGCCAGCAGCTTCTCTAGCGGGAGGGGAACATACAATGAGCAGTTCTTC.

For the CDR3, the DNA is TGTGCCTGGAGTGTATGGGAGACAGGGTCCACAGATACGCAGTATTTT. This codes for CAWSVWETGSTDTQYF. V is TRBV30 and J is TRBJ2-3, with 7 bases matching TRBD1. V lost 0 bases, J lost 2 bases, and 8 bases stayed unmatched. There are 16 residues in the CDR3. Germline V lookup: CDR1 GTSNPN, CDR2 SVGIG (reference sequence).

The rearrangement uses TRBV15 and TRBJ1-1; D gene uncertain. CDR1 LNHNV and CDR2 YYDKDF come from the germline V gene (reference sequence). The CDR3 runs to 13 residues. V was trimmed by 3 bases and J by 2 bases, leaving 7 bases between them. CDR3 DNA sequence: TGTGCCACCAGCAGTAATCTCAACACTGAAGCTTTCTTT. It encodes CATSSNLNTEAFF.

The chain employs TRBV6-5 and TRBJ2-3; D not resolved. The germline CDR1 and CDR2 sequences are MNHEY and SVGAGI. The CDR3 spans 12 residues. V was clipped by 4 bases and J by 4 bases, with 6 bases between them. The CDR3 loop is CASSFRSDTQYF. The CDR3 DNA reads TGTGCCAGCAGTTTTAGGTCAGATACGCAGTATTTT.

The genes are TRBV19 and TRBJ2-5; D call uncertain. The CDR3 is 13 amino acids. The V end was cut by 5 bases, the J end by 0 bases, with 7 bases between. Germline V gene sequence: CDR1 LNHDA, CDR2 SQIVND (reference sequence). CDR3 sequence: CASSQQHQETQYF. CDR3 DNA: TGTGCCAGTAGTCAACAGCACCAAGAGACCCAGTACTTC.

The CDR3 region is CASSLTGAGVEETQYF. Written as DNA, the CDR3 is TGTGCCAGCAGCTTAACGGGGGCAGGGGTCGAAGAGACCCAGTACTTC. This rearrangement joins TRBV7-3 to TRBJ2-5; possible D gene TRBD1, 6 bases. The V end lost 0 bases, the J end lost 3 bases, and 14 bases lay between the germline ends. Germline V gene sequence: CDR1 SGHTA, CDR2 FQGTGA. There are 16 residues in the CDR3.

V is TRBV5-1 and J is TRBJ1-5; D remains ambiguous. Per the germline V gene, CDR1 is SGHRS and CDR2 is YFSETQ. The CDR3 is made up of 16 amino acids. V was clipped by 0 bases and J by 1 base, with 11 bases between them. CDR3: CASSLGARSSNQPQHF. The CDR3 coding sequence is TGCGCCAGCAGCTTGGGTGCCAGGTCGAGCAATCAGCCCCAGCATTTT.

This clone showed up just a few times. This chain links TRBV5-1 with TRBJ1-1, with D possibly matching TRBD1 (5 bases). Germline CDR1 is SGHRS and CDR2 is YFSETQ. Between the trimmed V and J ends, which lost 0 bases and 3 bases, there was a span of 6 bases. CDR3 length: 13 amino acids. The CDR3 DNA sequence: TGCGCCAGCAGCTTGGTGGGGGACACTGAAGCTTTCTTT. This gives the protein CASSLVGDTEAFF.

On this clone: Other nucleotide sequences from this sample produce the same CDR3. The chain employs TRBV29-1 and TRBJ2-7, with a tentative D call TRBD2 (5 bases). Trimming took off 3 bases at V and 3 bases at J, with 9 bases between the two ends. Germline V gives CDR1 SQVTM, CDR2 ANQGSEA. There are 12 residues in the CDR3. CDR3 DNA sequence: TGCAGCGTTGAGGGCAGCGGCTACGAGCAGTACTTC. Amino acid sequence: CSVEGSGYEQYF.

The J gene is TRBJ1-1, the V gene TRBV28; D is unclear. The length of the CDR3 is 14 residues. The V gene's germline CDR1 is MDHEN and CDR2 SYDVKM. V was trimmed by 4 bases and J by 6 bases, leaving 15 bases between them. The CDR3 sequence is CASSSAQQSSEAFF. CDR3 in DNA: TGTGCCAGCAGTTCGGCCCAACAAAGTTCTGAAGCTTTCTTT.